Listed here is a single T cell receptor beta chain. As for time point: patch test 1, 2 weeks after DPC sensitization. As to treatment: therapeutic diphenylcyclopropenone sensitization with weekly scalp DPC. Suited to DPC and affected by alopecia, the donors ranged from 18 to 70 years old. Total RNA was isolated from whole blood that had not been fractionated. These data belong to a study of human T cells and chemical hapten exposure. Trimming removed 1 base from V and 1 base from J, with 6 bases in between. This CDR3 is 14 amino acids long. Germline V gene data show CDR1 as SGHTA and CDR2 as FQGNSA. Individual cDNA molecules (in the library) carried attached unique molecular identifiers. TCRdb reanalysed the RACE reads using MiXCR and keeps one entry per CDR3 protein. The sample has roughly 70,000 distinct CDR3 sequences; about 9.1% are singletons.

This chain links TRBV7-2 with TRBJ2-3, with D perhaps TRBD1 (6 bases). The source of this sequence is a woman between 35 and 50 years old with alopecia areata. Some clones in this sample may be carry-over from other donors' samples. The sample here was whole blood, taken in connection with sensitization to the hapten diphenylcyclopropenone (DPC). CDR3 DNA: TGTGCCAGCAGCTTAGGGACAGGCACAGATACGCAGTATTTT. Translation: CASSLGTGTDTQYF.